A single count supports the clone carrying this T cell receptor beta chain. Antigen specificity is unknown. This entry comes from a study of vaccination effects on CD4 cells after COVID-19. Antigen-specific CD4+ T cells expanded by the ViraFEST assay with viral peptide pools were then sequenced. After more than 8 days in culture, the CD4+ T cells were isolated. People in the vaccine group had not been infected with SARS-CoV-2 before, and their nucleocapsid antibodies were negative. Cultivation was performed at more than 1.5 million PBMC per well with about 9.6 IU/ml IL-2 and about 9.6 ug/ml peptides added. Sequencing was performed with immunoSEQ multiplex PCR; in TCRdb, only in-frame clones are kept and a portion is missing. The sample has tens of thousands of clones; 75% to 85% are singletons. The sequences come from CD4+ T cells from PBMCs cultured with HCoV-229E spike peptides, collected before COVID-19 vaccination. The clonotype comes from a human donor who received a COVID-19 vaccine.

CDR3 loop: CASSSQRLAGHTGELFF. The CDR3 bases are TGTGCCAGTAGTTCCCAACGACTAGCGGGGCACACCGGGGAGCTGTTTTTT. V usage is TRBV19 and J usage is TRBJ2-2, with 11 nucleotides matching TRBD2. The junction had 8 bases not matched to a gene; V was cut back by 5 bases and J by 3 bases. The germline V gene encodes CDR1 LNHDA and CDR2 SQIVND (reference sequence). The CDR3 is 17 amino acids.